This TCR beta chain was observed in a study of T cell responses to AZD1222 COVID-19 vaccine. Study-level results: Clonal diversity may have been underestimated, and the donors were mostly white British, with more females than males. Unmutated variant regions are reportedly targeted by nearly half of spike-specific TCRs.

V dropped 4 bases and J dropped 7 bases, with 9 bases sitting between them. Germline CDR1 is MRHNA and CDR2 is SNTAGT. The CDR3 extends over 12 amino acids. Method: immunoSEQ multiplex PCR; TCRdb's copy keeps in-frame clones and lacks some. The table has some 190,000 clones, more than 85% seen once. To note about this clone: Its matching antigen is unknown.

The sample here was peripheral blood, taken 28 days after the second AZD1222 dose. The receptor comes from an adult who received the AZD1222 COVID-19 vaccine. The V gene is TRBV6-4, the J gene TRBJ2-3; tentatively, D is TRBD2 (5 bases). CDR3 amino acids: CASSGASNTQYF. Here the CDR3 DNA reads TGTGCCAGCAGTGGGGCTAGCAATACGCAGTATTTT.